This T cell receptor (beta chain) was identified in a study of pediatric ulcerative colitis. One to two pinch biopsies were taken from the rectum during colonoscopy. TCRdb's table, derived via immunoSEQ multiplex PCR, lists solely in-frame clones and lacks some. Among tens of thousands of clones listed, 78% were seen once. This receptor was identified in a girl between 5 and 17 years old with moderate ulcerative colitis. The sequenced material came from gut tissue.

CDR3 in DNA: TGTGCCAGCAGGTTGAGGGAGGGGACAGATACGCAGTATTTT. Translating it yields CASRLREGTDTQYF. The chain links TRBV5-6 to TRBJ2-3, with TRBD2 matching over 7 bases. There are 14 residues in the CDR3. Losses at the gene ends were 5 bases for V and 3 bases for J; bases not matched to a gene: 6. CDR1 SGHDT and CDR2 YYEEEE come from the germline V gene.